Below, one T cell receptor beta chain is given with its context. This entry comes from a study of control samples from healthy donors and cancer patients. Measured with immunoSEQ multiplex PCR; TCRdb has only the in-frame clones, and not every one. This sample carries fewer than 120,000 clones, approximately 87% of them seen once, and the ten largest clones take about 3.7%. The CDR3 runs 14 residues. V lost 6 bases to trimming and J lost 3 bases; unmatched junction nucleotides: 10. Germline V CDR1 and CDR2: GTSNPN, SVGIG (reference sequence). The rearrangement links TRBV30 to TRBJ1-1, with 7 bases that match TRBD1. The sequenced sample was PBMCs. The receptor was isolated from a woman aged 60-75 years with lung cancer. The CDR3 region is CACYRGQGYTEAFF. CDR3 DNA: TGTGCCTGCTACAGGGGCCAAGGATACACTGAAGCTTTCTTT.